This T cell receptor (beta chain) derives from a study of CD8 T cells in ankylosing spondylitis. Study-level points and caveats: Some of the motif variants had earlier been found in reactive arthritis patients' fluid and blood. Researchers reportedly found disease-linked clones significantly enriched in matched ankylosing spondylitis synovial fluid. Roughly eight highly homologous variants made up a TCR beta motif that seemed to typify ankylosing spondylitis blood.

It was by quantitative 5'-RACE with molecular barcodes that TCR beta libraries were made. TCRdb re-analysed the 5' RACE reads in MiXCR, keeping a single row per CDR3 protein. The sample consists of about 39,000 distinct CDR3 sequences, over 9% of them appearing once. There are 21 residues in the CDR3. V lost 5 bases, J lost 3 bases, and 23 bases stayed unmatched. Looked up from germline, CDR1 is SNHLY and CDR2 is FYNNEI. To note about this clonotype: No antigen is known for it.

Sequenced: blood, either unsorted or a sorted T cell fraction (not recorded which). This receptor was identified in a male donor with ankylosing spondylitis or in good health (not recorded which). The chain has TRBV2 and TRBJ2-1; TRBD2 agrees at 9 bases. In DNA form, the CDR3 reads TGTGCCAGCAGTTCTCCATCGTTGGGGGGCAAGGGACTAGCAATCTACAATGAGCAGTTCTTC. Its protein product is CASSSPSLGGKGLAIYNEQFF.